Sequencing of this T cell receptor (beta chain) was carried out in a study of graft-versus-host responses after intestinal transplantation (dated by TCRdb to about 2021). Describing the broader study: Multivisceral, liver-intestinal, or isolated intestinal transplants were received by the recipients. All recipients received anti-thymocyte globulin induction followed by maintenance tacrolimus and steroids for 3 to 4 years. Instead of going to the commercial service, samples from three later patients were sequenced in-house on an Illumina MiSeq and processed with MiXCR. Graft-versus-host and host-versus-graft alloreactive T cell clones were tracked in the graft, circulation and bone marrow after intestinal transplantation using bulk TCR-beta CDR3 sequencing. To identify alloreactive clones, pre-transplant mixed lymphocyte reaction products were sequenced and compared with unstimulated pre-transplant donor and recipient T cells. A peak of at least 4% donor T cells among recipient peripheral blood mononuclear cells was the definition used for donor T cell macrochimerism. A cohort of around 25 intestinal transplant recipients, including one retransplant, was enrolled, and a few patients lacking pretransplant specimens were excluded.

Results and caveats for the whole study, not just this receptor: Conclusions were limited by the relatively low number and heterogeneity of intestinal transplant patients. Peak levels of circulating GvH clones were associated with declines in HvG clones early after transplant. GvH clones were detected in recipient bone marrow, and some of these GvH clones were observed earlier in ileal mucosa or blood, consistent with an intestinal mucosal origin. Patients with donor T cell macrochimerism had high GvH to HvG T cell clonal ratios in their allografts.

On this clone: Its antigen specificity is not known. Base qualities are not provided; no much larger clone lies one nucleotide away.

Sample time point, as interpreted from the label and publication: cells obtained before transplantation from donor or recipient. CD3+CD4+ and CD3+CD8+ populations were FACS-sorted from unstimulated pre-transplant donor and recipient cells taken from spleen or lymph nodes. Library preparation employed the immunoSEQ multiplex PCR assay. For most patients, genomic DNA was isolated using the Qiagen DNeasy Blood and Tissue Kit and was shipped frozen to Adaptive Biotechnologies for TCR sequencing. For most patients, genomic DNA was subjected to high-throughput TCR-beta CDR3 sequencing by Adaptive Biotechnologies. As for how the authors treated the data: Adaptive's ImmunoSEQ software was the source of the TCR sequencing data for about 20 patients, while three other patients were processed with MiXCR and VDJtools. To correct CD4 versus CD8 sorting errors, sequences present in both subsets at a frequency ratio below 5:1 were removed. Because the origin of CDR3 nucleotide sequences shared between donor and recipient could not be assigned, those sequences were removed. At least 2-fold expansion over unstimulated cells and a minimum CFSE-low frequency of 0.002% (template counts) or 0.001% (read counts) were required for clones to be classified as alloreactive. Mappable clones were those detected in sequenced pre-transplant spleen, lymph node, or MLR CFSE-low populations of the donor or recipient. The cumulative frequency of alloreactive clones was calculated as a percentage of all sequences, weighted by copy number. Here the immuneACCESS table is served through TCRdb, limited to in-frame sequences with V and J called. Missing clones are a known gap in these copies; in checked studies unresolved V genes cover under half, and the rest lacks a known reason. For V, J and clone size, that table is used; D and trimming come from the DNA. Recorded for this sample are over 100,000 clones; roughly 96% of them occurred a single time. Of the sample, roughly 3.5% falls within the top ten clones.

The sequences come from unstimulated CD8+ T cells sorted from spleen or lymph node cells, collected before intestinal transplant. This receptor was taken from a human donor who received an intestinal transplant.

The CDR3 has the sequence CASSYDETQYF. The DNA is TGTGCCAGCAGTTATGACGAGACCCAGTACTTC. The sequence links TRBV6-5 to TRBJ2-5, with the D gene not clear enough to name. The germline V gene encodes CDR1 MNHEY and CDR2 SVGAGI. The CDR3 starts with the cysteine, ends with the phenylalanine, and has 11 residues. Of all the DNA, just the CDR3 is kept, 33 bases in frame from base 1. V loses 3 bases, J loses 5 bases, and the germline ends lie 4 bases apart.